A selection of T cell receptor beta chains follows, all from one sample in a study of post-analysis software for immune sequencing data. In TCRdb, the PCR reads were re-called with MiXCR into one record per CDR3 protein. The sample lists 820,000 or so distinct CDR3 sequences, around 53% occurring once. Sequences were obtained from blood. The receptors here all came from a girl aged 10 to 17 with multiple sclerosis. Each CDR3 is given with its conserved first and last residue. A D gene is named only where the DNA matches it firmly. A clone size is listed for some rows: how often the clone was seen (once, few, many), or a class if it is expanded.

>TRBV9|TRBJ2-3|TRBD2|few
CASSTTSGGAYGDTQYF
TGTGCCAGCAGCACCACTAGCGGGGGGGCCTACGGAGATACGCAGTATTTT
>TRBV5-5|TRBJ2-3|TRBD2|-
CASSLDAGVVDTQYF
TGTGCCAGCAGCTTGGACGCGGGAGTTGTTGATACGCAGTATTTT
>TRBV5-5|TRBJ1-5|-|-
CASSLAVGNQPQHF
TGTGCCAGCAGTTTAGCCGTCGGCAATCAGCCCCAGCATTTT
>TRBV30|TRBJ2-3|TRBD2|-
CARGGPLADTQYF
TGTGCCCGGGGGGGGCCCCTCGCAGATACGCAGTATTTT
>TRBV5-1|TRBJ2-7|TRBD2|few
CASSLLASGGVSYEQYF
TGCGCCAGCAGCTTGTTGGCTAGCGGGGGGGTCTCCTACGAGCAGTACTTC
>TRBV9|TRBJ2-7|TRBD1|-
CASSGTGFPYEQYF
TGTGCCAGCAGCGGGACAGGGTTCCCCTACGAGCAGTACTTC
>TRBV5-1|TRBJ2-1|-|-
CASSWGRDNEQFF
TGCGCCAGCAGCTGGGGACGGGACAATGAGCAGTTCTTC
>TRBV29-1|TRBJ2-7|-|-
CSVDSGSRDEQYF
TGCAGCGTTGACAGCGGCTCTAGGGACGAGCAGTACTTC
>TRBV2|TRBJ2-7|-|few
CASSASLPPSYEQYF
TGTGCCAGCAGTGCGTCTCTACCCCCATCCTACGAGCAGTACTTC
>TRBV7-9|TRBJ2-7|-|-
CASSLTITGSTGYNEQYF
TGTGCCAGCAGCTTAACCATCACAGGGTCGACAGGCTACAATGAGCAGTACTTC
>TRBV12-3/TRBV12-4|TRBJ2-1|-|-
CASSFLTAYNEQFF
TGTGCCAGCAGTTTCCTAACAGCCTACAATGAGCAGTTCTTC
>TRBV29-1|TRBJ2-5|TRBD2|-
CSVRPGASGSMKTQYF
TGCAGCGTCCGCCCCGGGGCTAGCGGGAGTATGAAGACCCAGTACTTC
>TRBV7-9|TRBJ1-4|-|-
CASGSPAATNEKLFF
TGTGCCAGCGGCTCACCGGCAGCAACTAATGAAAAACTGTTTTTT
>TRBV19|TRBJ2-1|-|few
CASRRTTNYNEQFF
TGTGCCAGTAGACGGACTACTAACTACAATGAGCAGTTCTTC
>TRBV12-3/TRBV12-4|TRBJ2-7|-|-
CASSYREYYEQYF
TGTGCCAGCAGTTACAGGGAATACTACGAGCAGTACTTC
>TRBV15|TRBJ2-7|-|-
CATSSFWGTFPYEQYF
TGTGCCACCAGCAGTTTTTGGGGGACCTTCCCCTACGAGCAGTACTTC
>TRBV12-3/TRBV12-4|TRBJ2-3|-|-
CASSFSSGSIRDTQYF
TGTGCCAGCAGTTTCAGCAGCGGATCTATACGGGATACGCAGTATTTT
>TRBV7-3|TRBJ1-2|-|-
CASSLSSDAYGYTF
TGTGCCAGCAGCTTAAGTTCAGACGCGTATGGCTACACCTTC
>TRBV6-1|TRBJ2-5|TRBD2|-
CASSELAGTQETQYF
TGTGCCAGCAGTGAACTAGCGGGGACTCAAGAGACCCAGTACTTC
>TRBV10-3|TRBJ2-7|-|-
CAITWTDSGEQYF
TGTGCCATCACTTGGACTGATTCGGGGGAGCAGTACTTC
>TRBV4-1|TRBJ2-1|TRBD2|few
CASSQTWTGPSGRAYNEQFF
TGCGCCAGCAGCCAAACCTGGACAGGTCCTAGCGGGAGGGCCTACAATGAGCAGTTCTTC
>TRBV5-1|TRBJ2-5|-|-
CASSAALGPPWYF
TGCGCCAGCAGCGCCGCATTAGGGCCCCCCTGGTACTTC
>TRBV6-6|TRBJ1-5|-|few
CASSPTGLNNQPQHF
TGTGCCAGCAGCCCCACAGGGCTTAACAATCAGCCCCAGCATTTT
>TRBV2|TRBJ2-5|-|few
CASSEQNRETQYF
TGTGCCAGCAGTGAACAGAACCGGGAGACCCAGTACTTC
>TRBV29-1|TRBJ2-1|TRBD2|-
CSVAPRTSGDEQFF
TGCAGCGTCGCCCCCAGGACTAGCGGGGATGAGCAGTTCTTC
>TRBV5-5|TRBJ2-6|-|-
CASSPGSRESANVLTF
TGTGCCAGCAGCCCGGGGAGCAGGGAATCGGCCAACGTCCTGACTTTC
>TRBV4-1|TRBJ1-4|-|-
CASSPWGRGENEKLFF
TGCGCCAGCAGCCCATGGGGAAGAGGCGAGAATGAAAAACTGTTTTTT